The next 23 T cell receptor beta chains were all read from a single sample in a study of type 1 regulatory T cells (dated by TCRdb to the early 2020s). The sequencing machine was an Illumina MiSeq. Clones were called with MiXCR by TCRdb after fastp trimmed the public reads at Q25, and only in-frame beta chains were retained. When rows share a CDR3 protein, they turn into one entry using the most common DNA and genes. The sample data list 80,000 to 100,000 distinct CDR3 sequences, and roughly 31% of these were observed just once. The ten largest clones take up 2% to 2.5% of the sample. The sequenced sample consisted of CD4+ T cells, either the whole sample or a sorted fraction (not recorded which). These receptors were collected from a human donor in good health.

The rearrangement joins TRBV29-1 to TRBJ2-1; TRBD2 matches at 7 bases. V shed 4 bases and J 4 bases; nucleotides not matched to a gene: 10. Germline V gives CDR1 SQVTM, CDR2 ANQGSEA. The CDR3 has 15 amino acids. The CDR3 reads CSVVGGEGLYNEQFF. CDR3 DNA sequence: TGCAGCGTTGTTGGCGGGGAGGGCCTATACAATGAGCAGTTCTTC.

The chain is built from TRBV7-2 and TRBJ1-4; D gene uncertain. The V gene's germline CDR1 is SGHTA and CDR2 FQGNSA. Trimming cost V 2 bases and J 5 bases, with 6 bases left between them. This CDR3 region has 13 residues. CDR3 loop: CASSLKINEKLFF. CDR3 DNA: TGTGCCAGCAGCTTAAAGATCAATGAAAAACTGTTTTTT.

V gene TRBV5-1 combines with J gene TRBJ1-1; TRBD1 might be the D (6 bases). The CDR3 is 15 residues long. Trimming cost V 3 bases and J 12 bases, with 24 bases left between them. Germline CDR1 is SGHRS and CDR2 is YFSETQ. The CDR3 coding sequence is TGCGCCAGCAGCTCTCGGCAGGGGACCCAAAGCGGTCCTTTCTTT. It encodes CASSSRQGTQSGPFF. The full variable domain, with the rest looked up from reference TRBV5-1 and TRBJ1-1, is KAGVTQTPRYLIKTRGQQVTLSCSPISGHRSVSWYQQTPGQGLQFLFEYFSETQRNKGNFPGRFSGRQFSNSRSEMNVSTLELGDSALYLCASSSRQGTQSGPFFGQGTRLTVV.

The V gene is TRBV5-1, the J gene TRBJ1-5; D remains ambiguous. Per germline, CDR1 SGHRS and CDR2 YFSETQ. Trimming cost V 0 bases and J 1 base, with 8 bases left between them. The CDR3 length is 15 residues. The CDR3 DNA follows: TGCGCCAGCAGCTTGGATGGGTTCAGCAATCAGCCCCAGCATTTT. Protein product: CASSLDGFSNQPQHF.

CDR3 region: CASSQEAHLAANTGELFF. CDR3 in DNA: TGCGCCAGCAGCCAAGAAGCCCATCTAGCGGCGAACACCGGGGAGCTGTTTTTT. The chain uses TRBV4-3 and TRBJ2-2; 7 nucleotides match TRBD2. Unmatched junction bases numbered 7, after V lost 0 bases and J lost 0 bases. Germline lookup yields CDR1 LGHNA and CDR2 YSLEER. The CDR3 length is 18 residues.

This clonotype was recorded a few times. The V call is TRBV7-2, the J call TRBJ2-7; D may be TRBD1 or TRBD2 (6 bases each). Germline V gene sequence: CDR1 SGHTA, CDR2 FQGNSA. V gave up 5 bases and J gave up 2 bases, with 13 bases separating them. The CDR3 has 14 amino acids. This CDR3 reads CASSTRGLTYEQYF. For the CDR3, the DNA is TGTGCCAGCAGCACCAGGGGACTTACCTACGAGCAGTACTTC.

Only a few counts were recorded for this clonotype. The chain is built from TRBV2 and TRBJ2-1; no definite D call. Trimming left V 8 bases short and J 8 bases short, with 16 bases between. This CDR3 contains 13 residues. Germline CDR1 SNHLY, CDR2 FYNNEI. CDR3: CASSVQGTDEQFF. The CDR3 DNA follows: TGTGCCAGCTCGGTACAAGGAACTGATGAGCAGTTCTTC.

This chain links TRBV27 with TRBJ2-3, with D tentatively TRBD2 (5 bases). Germline V gene data show CDR1 as MNHEY and CDR2 as SMNVEV (reference sequence). Trimming removed 6 bases at V and 6 bases at J, with 25 bases between. The CDR3 sequence is 17 residues long. CDR3 sequence reads: CASSKEGPRTFGDTQYF. The CDR3 DNA reads TGTGCCAGCAGCAAGGAAGGACCGCGGACTTTTGGGGATACGCAGTATTTT.

This chain links TRBV20-1 with TRBJ2-7; D is uncertain. Germline CDR1 and CDR2: DFQATT and SNEGSKA (reference sequence). Trimming took 6 bases from V and 0 from J, leaving 9 bases between them. The CDR3 is 12 amino acids. The CDR3 DNA follows: TGCAGTGCCTACGACACCTCCTACGAGCAGTACTTC. Translation: CSAYDTSYEQYF.

There are a few counts of this clonotype. This rearrangement joins TRBV2 to TRBJ1-2; D unclear. The germline CDR1 and CDR2 sequences are SNHLY and FYNNEI. The V end was cut by 0 bases, the J end by 5 bases, with 13 bases between. The CDR3 spans 15 residues. The CDR3 spells CASSEARPGVYGYTF. The CDR3 DNA reads as TGTGCCAGCAGTGAAGCGAGGCCTGGTGTGTATGGCTACACCTTC.

Ten or more counts support this clonotype. The chain carries TRBV20-1 and TRBJ1-4, with D hard to call. This CDR3 spans 13 amino acids. Germline CDR1 reads DFQATT; CDR2 reads SNEGSKA (reference sequence). The germline V and J ends were trimmed by 6 bases and 8 bases, with 16 bases remaining between them. The CDR3 reads CSAPAPGEEKLFF. The CDR3 bases are TGCAGTGCCCCGGCCCCGGGAGAAGAAAAACTGTTTTTT.

This chain links TRBV7-9 with TRBJ2-2, with 15 bases aligning to TRBD2. CDR1 and CDR2 from the germline V gene are SEHNR and FQNEAQ (reference sequence). The V and J ends lost 6 bases and 9 bases, in that order; junction bases with no gene match: 14. This CDR3 has 18 amino acids. CDR3 nucleotide sequence: TGTGCCAGCAGGCCACCGGGACTAGCGGGAGGTTTATCCAGGGAGCTGTTTTTT. Its protein is CASRPPGLAGGLSRELFF.

This clonotype showed up just a few times. The chain's CDR3 is CSASNLWTSGNEQFF. The DNA for the CDR3 is TGCAGTGCTAGCAATTTGTGGACTAGCGGGAATGAGCAGTTCTTC. The chain employs TRBV20-1 and TRBJ2-1; 11 bases are shared with TRBD2. The germline gives CDR1 DFQATT, CDR2 SNEGSKA (reference sequence). V was clipped by 3 bases and J by 7 bases; unmatched bases: 8. The CDR3 sequence is 15 residues long.

This clonotype was counted only a few times. CDR3 sequence (DNA): TGTGCCAGCAGAAAAACTACACTATCCTACGAGCAGTACTTC. Protein sequence: CASRKTTLSYEQYF. The chain links TRBV2 to TRBJ2-7; D remains unclear. The CDR3 contains 14 residues. CDR1 and CDR2 (germline): SNHLY, FYNNEI. V lost 6 bases and J 1 base, leaving 13 bases between the germline ends.

This clonotype was seen more than once but under ten times. The DNA for the CDR3 is TGTGCCAGCAGCCTACTTGGACAGGGAACCGGGGAGCTGTTTTTT. Protein sequence: CASSLLGQGTGELFF. The rearrangement joins TRBV14 to TRBJ2-2; 8 bases are shared with TRBD1. With 4 bases clipped from V and 5 bases from J, the junction kept 6 bases outside the gene matches. The CDR3 has 15 amino acids. Looked up from germline, CDR1 is SGHDN and CDR2 is FVKESK.

The rearrangement joins TRBV30 to TRBJ2-6; D is undetermined. The germline V gene encodes CDR1 GTSNPN and CDR2 SVGIG (reference sequence). V lost 4 bases and J 4 bases, leaving 11 bases between the germline ends. This CDR3 has 14 amino acids. This chain's CDR3 is CAWNKGGGANVLTF. CDR3 coding DNA: TGTGCCTGGAATAAGGGCGGAGGGGCCAACGTCCTGACTTTC.

This clonotype came up a few times. The chain links TRBV29-1 to TRBJ2-7, with TRBD2 as a possible D gene (5 bases). Germline loops: CDR1 SQVTM, CDR2 ANQGSEA. The germline V and J ends were trimmed by 4 bases and 2 bases, with 9 bases remaining between them. CDR3 length equals 12 residues. CDR3 amino acids: CSVGEGAYEQYF. In DNA, the CDR3 is TGCAGCGTTGGAGAGGGAGCCTACGAGCAGTACTTC.

The chain couples TRBV20-1 to TRBJ2-3; 13 positions agree with TRBD2. CDR3 size: 15 residues. Germline V gene sequence: CDR1 DFQATT, CDR2 SNEGSKA (reference sequence). The ends lost 5 bases at V and 0 bases at J; junction bases unmatched: 2. CDR3 region: CSAEGLAGSTDTQYF. Written as DNA, the CDR3 is TGCAGTGCTGAGGGACTAGCGGGAAGCACAGATACGCAGTATTTT.

The gene calls are TRBV5-1 and TRBJ1-4; the match to TRBD1 covers 7 bases. Germline CDR1 SGHRS, CDR2 YFSETQ. This CDR3 has 16 amino acids. Trimming at V came to 4 bases and at J to 0 bases, leaving 6 bases not matched to a gene. The CDR3 DNA reads as TGCGCCAGCAGCCTCGGGACAGCAGCAACTAATGAAAAACTGTTTTTT. Protein sequence: CASSLGTAATNEKLFF.

The sample holds a few counts of this clonotype. The chain employs TRBV30 and TRBJ2-7; possibly TRBD1 for D (5 bases). This CDR3 has 14 amino acids. The V and J ends lost 0 bases and 1 base respectively, with 10 bases between them. Germline-derived CDR1 and CDR2 are GTSNPN and SVGIG (reference sequence). The CDR3 is CAWSVLQGSYEQYF. DNA for the CDR3: TGTGCCTGGAGTGTTCTTCAGGGTTCCTACGAGCAGTACTTC.

The genes are TRBV28 and TRBJ1-2; no clear D gene. V was trimmed by 5 bases and J by 5 bases, leaving 15 bases between them. The CDR3 is 14 amino acids. Germline V gives CDR1 MDHEN, CDR2 SYDVKM. CDR3 sequence: CASSAGGSGYGYTF. DNA of the CDR3: TGTGCCAGCAGTGCGGGAGGGAGCGGATATGGCTACACCTTC.

This clonotype occurred many times. The V call is TRBV5-1, the J call TRBJ2-1; the match to TRBD2 covers 8 bases. With V trimmed by 4 bases and J by 2 bases, 2 bases remained unmatched. Germline-derived CDR1 and CDR2 are SGHRS and YFSETQ. This CDR3 comprises 14 residues. This chain's CDR3 is CASSTSGTYNEQFF. The CDR3, as DNA: TGCGCCAGCAGCACTAGCGGAACCTACAATGAGCAGTTCTTC. Looking up the rest from reference TRBV5-1 and TRBJ2-1 gives the full variable domain: KAGVTQTPRYLIKTRGQQVTLSCSPISGHRSVSWYQQTPGQGLQFLFEYFSETQRNKGNFPGRFSGRQFSNSRSEMNVSTLELGDSALYLCASSTSGTYNEQFFGPGTRLTVL.

In its sample, this clonotype was seen a few times. The J gene is TRBJ1-1, the V gene TRBV6-2 or TRBV6-3, with D maybe TRBD1 (5 bases). Germline CDR1 and CDR2: MNHEY and SVGEGT. The CDR3 consists of 12 residues. Trimming left V 6 bases short and J 11 bases short, with 16 bases between. The CDR3 reads CASSEKRQLAFF. Written as DNA, the CDR3 is TGTGCCAGCAGCGAGAAACGACAGTTGGCTTTCTTT.